These T cell receptor beta chains were read from a single sample in a study of blood T cells in healthy people across ages. From the 5' RACE reads, TCRdb called clonotypes with MiXCR, one entry per CDR3 protein. The table records around 1,500,000 distinct CDR3 sequences, 35% to 45% of them present only once. The material sequenced was blood. The receptor source for this set is a young woman in good health. Both conserved end residues are part of each CDR3. Fields, in order: CDR3 protein, CDR3 DNA, V gene, clone size, J gene, D gene. A D gene is named only where the DNA matches it firmly. The listing skips clone size in some rows; elsewhere it reads once, few, many or a size class.

CASSLWLAGVDEQFF	TGTGCCAGCAGTTTATGGCTAGCGGGAGTTGATGAGCAGTTCTTC	TRBV12-3/TRBV12-4	few	TRBJ2-1	TRBD2
CASSWTRGTDTQYF	TGTGCCAGCAGCTGGACCCGCGGCACAGATACGCAGTATTTT	TRBV28	-	TRBJ2-3	-
CSARDAGERRGGNGQYF	TGCAGTGCTAGAGATGCGGGAGAGCGGAGGGGCGGCAATGGGCAGTACTTC	TRBV20-1	-	TRBJ2-5	TRBD2
CASGGPYTTEAFF	TGTGCCAGCGGGGGGCCGTACACCACTGAAGCTTTCTTT	TRBV6-1	-	TRBJ1-1	-
CASSLFGSNSPLHF	TGTGCCAGCAGTTTATTTGGGAGTAATTCACCCCTCCACTTT	TRBV28	few	TRBJ1-6	-
CASRDPGENEQFF	TGTGCCAGCAGGGACCCGGGAGAGAATGAGCAGTTCTTC	TRBV2	-	TRBJ2-1	-
CAISDPTSAANTGELFF	TGTGCCATCAGTGACCCAACTAGCGCCGCGAACACCGGGGAGCTGTTTTTT	TRBV10-3	-	TRBJ2-2	TRBD2
CATSPSGVEQYF	TGTGCCACCAGTCCCTCCGGGGTCGAGCAGTACTTC	TRBV15	few	TRBJ2-7	-
CASSPGLRVDEQYF	TGTGCCAGCAGTCCGGGCCTCAGGGTAGACGAGCAGTACTTC	TRBV3-1	-	TRBJ2-7	-
CATRGQGASGGPLHF	TGTGCCACGAGAGGACAGGGGGCCAGTGGTGGGCCCCTCCACTTT	TRBV10-3	-	TRBJ1-6	TRBD1
CASSDDNKAGGTYNEQFF	TGTGCCAGCAGTGACGACAACAAAGCGGGGGGAACCTACAATGAGCAGTTCTTC	TRBV6-4	-	TRBJ2-1	TRBD2
CASGLAGVDEQYF	TGTGCTAGTGGACTAGCGGGGGTTGATGAGCAGTACTTC	TRBV12-5	few	TRBJ2-7	TRBD2
CSARDGVTGNKNIQYF	TGCAGTGCTAGAGATGGGGTGACAGGGAACAAAAACATTCAGTACTTC	TRBV20-1	few	TRBJ2-4	TRBD1
CSVAIAGFYNEQFF	TGCAGCGTGGCCATTGCGGGTTTTTACAATGAGCAGTTCTTC	TRBV29-1	many	TRBJ2-1	-
CASSRFGQGDSGANVLTF	TGCGCCAGCAGCCGCTTCGGACAGGGGGATTCTGGGGCCAACGTCCTGACTTTC	TRBV4-1	few	TRBJ2-6	TRBD1
CASSVEGGNSYEQYF	TGTGCCAGCAGCGTAGAAGGGGGGAACTCCTACGAGCAGTACTTC	TRBV9	few	TRBJ2-7	-
CSAREFAVSNSPLHF	TGCAGTGCTAGAGAGTTCGCAGTTTCTAATTCACCCCTCCACTTT	TRBV20-1	-	TRBJ1-6	-
CASSDGTYEQYF	TGTGCCAGCAGCGACGGGACCTACGAGCAGTACTTC	TRBV25-1	many	TRBJ2-7	-